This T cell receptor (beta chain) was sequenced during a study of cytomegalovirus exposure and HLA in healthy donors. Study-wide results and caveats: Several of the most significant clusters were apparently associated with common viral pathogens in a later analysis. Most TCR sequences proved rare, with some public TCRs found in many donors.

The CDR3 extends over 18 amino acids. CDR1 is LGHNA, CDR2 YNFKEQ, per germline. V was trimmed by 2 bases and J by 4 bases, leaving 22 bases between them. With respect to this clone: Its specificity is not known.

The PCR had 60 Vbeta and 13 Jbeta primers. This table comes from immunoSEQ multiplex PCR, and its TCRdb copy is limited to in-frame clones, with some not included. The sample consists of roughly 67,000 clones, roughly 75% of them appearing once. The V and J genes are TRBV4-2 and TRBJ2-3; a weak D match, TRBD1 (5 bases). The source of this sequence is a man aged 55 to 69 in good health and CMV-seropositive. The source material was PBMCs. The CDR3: CASSQTFTPGYEADTQYF. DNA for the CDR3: TGTGCCAGCAGCCAAACCTTCACGCCAGGGTATGAGGCAGATACGCAGTATTTT.